The 14 T cell receptor beta chains presented below share a single source sample, sequenced in a study of T cells after yellow fever vaccination. TCRdb reprocessed the 5' RACE reads with MiXCR, giving one entry per CDR3 protein. The table lists around 180,000 distinct CDR3 sequences, about 6% of them singletons, with 2.9% in the top ten. The source was CD4+ T cells sorted from PBMCs, collected on the day of the first yellow fever vaccination. Receptors were obtained from a man aged 18-30 years who received the YFV17D yellow fever vaccine.

This clonotype was seen more than once but under ten times. The chain recombines TRBV19 with TRBJ2-3; D gene unclear. The CDR3 is made up of 14 amino acids. With 5 bases removed from V and 1 base from J, the gap between germline ends came to 10 bases. CDR1 is LNHDA, CDR2 SQIVND, per germline (reference sequence). This CDR3 reads CASSAFGGTDTQYF. CDR3 nucleotide sequence: TGTGCCAGTAGTGCTTTTGGGGGCACAGATACGCAGTATTTT. Combining the CDR3 with reference TRBV19 and TRBJ2-3 gives the whole variable domain DGGITQSPKYLFRKEGQNVTLSCEQNLNHDAMYWYRQDPGQGLRLIYYSQIVNDFQKGDIAEGYSVSREKKESFPLTVTSAQKNPTAFYLCASSAFGGTDTQYFGPGTRLTVL.

Concerning this clonotype itself: At one end the junction does not follow the germline gene, possibly because of a read error. The chain recombines TRBV12-3 or TRBV12-4 with TRBJ2-5; weak D call: TRBD1 (5 bases). The CDR3 contains 13 residues. Here the CDR3 DNA reads TGTGCCAGCAGTTTTAGGGGCCAAGGGACCCAGTACTTC. As protein: CASSFRGQGTQYF.

This chain joins TRBV19 and TRBJ2-2; a weak D match, TRBD1 (5 bases). Germline CDR1 and CDR2: LNHDA and SQIVND (reference sequence). Deletions cut 3 bases from V and 1 base from J, with 9 bases between. The CDR3 totals 15 residues. The chain's CDR3 is CASSIGAENTGELFF. CDR3 sequence (DNA): TGTGCCAGTAGTATTGGGGCAGAGAACACCGGGGAGCTGTTTTTT.

This clonotype has a count of ten or more. The chain combines TRBV7-2 with TRBJ2-3; D is perhaps TRBD2 (6 bases). The CDR3 totals 17 residues. V was cut by 5 bases and J by 0 bases, with 18 bases left in between. Per the germline V gene, CDR1 is SGHTA and CDR2 is FQGNSA. CDR3 in DNA: TGTGCCAGCAGCCCAACGACGGGGAGGACTAGCACAGATACGCAGTATTTT. This encodes CASSPTTGRTSTDTQYF.

This clonotype was detected only a few times. The chain uses TRBV11-2 and TRBJ2-4; D not resolved. The germline V gene encodes CDR1 SGHAT and CDR2 FQNNGV. The ends were cut back, 6 bases at V and 2 bases at J, with 17 bases in the middle. This CDR3 spans 16 amino acids. CDR3 loop: CASRSSPSATKNIQYF. The DNA of the CDR3 is TGTGCCAGCAGAAGTTCGCCGTCCGCCACCAAAAACATTCAGTACTTC. Together with reference TRBV11-2 and TRBJ2-4, the CDR3 gives the full variable domain: EAGVAQSPRYKIIEKRQSVAFWCNPISGHATLYWYQQILGQGPKLLIQFQNNGVVDDSQLPKDRFSAERLKGVDSTLKIQPAKLEDSAVYLCASRSSPSATKNIQYFGAGTRLSVL.

A few counts support this clonotype. The CDR3 DNA sequence: TGTGCCAGCAGTGCCACAGGAGGTGAGACCCAGTACTTC. This gives the protein CASSATGGETQYF. J is TRBJ2-5 and V is TRBV28; D tentatively fits TRBD1 or TRBD2 (5 bases each). V lost 5 bases to trimming and J lost 5 bases, with 12 bases between them. Germline CDR1 MDHEN, CDR2 SYDVKM. The CDR3 covers 13 residues.

Note on this clonotype: Given a much more abundant clone one base away, this may be a read error. The chain uses TRBV5-1 and TRBJ2-5; 7 bases agree with TRBD2. Germline assignment: CDR1 SGHRS and CDR2 YFSETQ. The CDR3 is 14 residues long. DNA for the CDR3: TGCGCCAGCACCCCCGGGACTATCCAAGAGACCCAGCACTTC. It yields the protein CASTPGTIQETQHF.

The V and J genes are TRBV10-3 and TRBJ2-7; 8 nucleotides match TRBD1. The CDR3 runs 11 residues. CDR1 and CDR2 (germline): ENHRY, SYGVKD. J gave up 3 bases and V 10 bases, and 2 bases lay outside the gene matches. The CDR3 sequence: CATGQGYEQYV. The DNA for the CDR3 is TGTGCCACCGGACAGGGCTACGAGCAGTACGTC.

Ten or more counts support this clonotype. The V and J genes are TRBV7-2 and TRBJ2-3, with D perhaps matching TRBD1 (5 bases). The CDR3 consists of 14 residues. Trimming removed 7 bases from V and 1 base from J, with 12 bases in between. In germline, CDR1 is SGHTA, CDR2 FQGNSA. The CDR3 region is CASKVEGGTDTQYF. CDR3 nucleotide sequence: TGTGCCAGCAAGGTAGAAGGGGGCACAGATACGCAGTATTTT. Based on the CDR3 plus reference TRBV7-2 and TRBJ2-3, the full variable domain is GAGVSQSPSNKVTEKGKDVELRCDPISGHTALYWYRQSLGQGLEFLIYFQGNSAPDKSGLPSDRFSAERTGGSVSTLTIQRTQQEDSAVYLCASKVEGGTDTQYFGPGTRLTVL.

This clonotype was detected ten times or more. The gene calls are TRBV6-1 and TRBJ2-2; D is possibly TRBD1 or TRBD2 (6 bases each). CDR1 and CDR2 from the germline V gene are MNHNS and SASEGT. The CDR3 has 14 residues. The V end lost 7 bases, the J end lost 4 bases, and 13 bases lay between the germline ends. The CDR3 sequence is CASTHGGGTGELFF. The DNA for the CDR3 is TGTGCCAGCACCCACGGAGGGGGCACCGGGGAGCTGTTTTTT.

This clonotype was found many times. The V call is TRBV12-3 or TRBV12-4, the J call TRBJ2-7; 9 bases fit TRBD1. The ends lost 5 bases at V and 4 bases at J; junction bases unmatched: 12. This CDR3 has 16 residues. CDR3 in DNA: TGTGCCAGCAGTCCGCCGGACAGGGGACCCAAATACGAGCAGTACTTC. It codes for CASSPPDRGPKYEQYF.

This clonotype occurred many times. V is TRBV2 and J is TRBJ1-5, with unresolved D. V lost 2 bases to trimming and J lost 3 bases, with 5 bases between them. Looked up from germline, CDR1 is SNHLY and CDR2 is FYNNEI. The CDR3 contains 13 residues. Here the CDR3 reads CASSESFNQPQHF. In DNA form, the CDR3 reads TGTGCCAGCAGTGAAAGCTTCAATCAGCCCCAGCATTTT.

The chain couples TRBV9 to TRBJ2-5; 9 bases are a match to TRBD2. The CDR3 loop spans 15 amino acids. Germline V lookup: CDR1 SGDLS, CDR2 YYNGEE. Trimming took 1 base from V and 3 from J; bases not matched to a gene: 4. CDR3 sequence (DNA): TGTGCCAGCAGCGTAATGGGACTAGCAGAAGAGACCCAGTACTTC. Its translation: CASSVMGLAEETQYF.

This clonotype was recorded many times. This chain joins TRBV10-2 and TRBJ1-3; D is uncertain. Per germline, CDR1 WSHSY and CDR2 SAAADI. Trimming stripped 4 bases from V and 0 bases from J, with 7 bases between. CDR3 length: 14 residues. CDR3 sequence (DNA): TGCGCCAGCAGTGTGACTCTCTCTGGAAACACCATATATTTT. It yields the protein CASSVTLSGNTIYF.